The following is a T cell receptor (beta chain) sequence with its context. Between the trimmed V and J ends, which lost 6 bases and 1 base, there was a span of 11 bases. Germline lookup yields CDR1 SGHTS and CDR2 YDEGEE. This CDR3 region has 14 residues. This sample was taken from a study of T cell changes during pregnancy in multiple sclerosis. Clones were read by immunoSEQ multiplex PCR, and TCRdb kept only the in-frame ones, dropping some. Here the sample spans about 36,000 clones, approximately 93% being singletons. The input for sequencing was CD4+ T cells from peripheral blood mononuclear cells, taken in the first trimester of pregnancy. This sequence was found in a female donor with multiple sclerosis, enrolled in a pregnancy study. The chain is built from TRBV5-8 and TRBJ2-1; D ambiguous. The CDR3 protein is CASTAMSSYNEQFF. The DNA for the CDR3 is TGTGCCAGCACCGCAATGAGTTCCTACAATGAGCAGTTCTTC.